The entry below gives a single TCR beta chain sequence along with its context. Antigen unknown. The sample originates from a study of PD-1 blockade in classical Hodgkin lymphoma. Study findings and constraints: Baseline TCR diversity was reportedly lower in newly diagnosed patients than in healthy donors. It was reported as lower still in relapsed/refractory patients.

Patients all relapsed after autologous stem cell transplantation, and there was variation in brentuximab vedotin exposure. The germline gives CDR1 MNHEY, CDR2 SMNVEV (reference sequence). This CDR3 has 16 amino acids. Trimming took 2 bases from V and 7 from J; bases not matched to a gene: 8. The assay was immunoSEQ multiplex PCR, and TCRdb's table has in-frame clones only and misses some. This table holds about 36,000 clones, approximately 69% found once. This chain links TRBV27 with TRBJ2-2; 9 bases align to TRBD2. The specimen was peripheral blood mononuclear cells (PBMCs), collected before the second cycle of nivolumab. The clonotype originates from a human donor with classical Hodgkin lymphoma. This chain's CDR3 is CASSLGGGRANGELFF. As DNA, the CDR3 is TGTGCCAGCAGTTTAGGCGGCGGGAGGGCCAACGGGGAGCTGTTTTTT.